The 27 T cell receptor beta chains listed next were all sequenced from one sample in a study of blood T cells in healthy people across ages. Using a J-beta primer mix together with a sample-barcoded 5' primer, a second PCR was run for roughly 6 to 12 cycles. TCRdb reprocessed the 5' RACE reads with MiXCR, giving one entry per CDR3 protein. In the table there are approximately 790,000 distinct CDR3 sequences, approximately 59% of which are singletons. Material for sequencing was blood. The source is a young man in good health.

The V and J genes are TRBV10-3 and TRBJ2-7, with a weak D call TRBD1 (5 bases). The CDR3 has 14 residues. The germline V and J ends were trimmed by 2 bases and 3 bases, with 11 bases remaining between them. The germline CDR1 and CDR2 sequences are ENHRY and SYGVKD. CDR3 loop: CAISEPTQDYEQYF. The CDR3 region has the DNA TGTGCCATCAGTGAGCCAACACAGGACTACGAGCAGTACTTC.

The chain is built from TRBV5-6 and TRBJ1-5; D perhaps matches TRBD1 (5 bases). V lost 0 bases to trimming and J lost 6 bases, with 16 bases between them. The length of the CDR3 is 16 residues. Germline V gene lookup returns CDR1 SGHDT and CDR2 YYEEEE. CDR3 amino acids: CASSLASARGGQPQHF. The CDR3 nucleotides are TGTGCCAGCAGCTTGGCCTCGGCCCGCGGGGGTCAGCCCCAGCATTTT.

V usage is TRBV14 and J usage is TRBJ2-7, with a possible D match to TRBD1 (5 bases). Looked up from germline, CDR1 is SGHDN and CDR2 is FVKESK. CDR3 length equals 14 residues. V was trimmed by 6 bases and J by 2 bases, leaving 14 bases between them. CDR3 amino acids: CASSGWQGAYEQYF. The CDR3 DNA reads TGTGCCAGCAGTGGGTGGCAGGGCGCCTACGAGCAGTACTTC.

The chain uses TRBV28 and TRBJ2-1, with D perhaps matching TRBD2 (5 bases). Germline CDR1 MDHEN, CDR2 SYDVKM. Trimming cost V 8 bases and J 9 bases, with 14 bases left between them. The CDR3 covers 12 residues. The CDR3 reads CASFIGVGEQFF. The CDR3 bases are TGTGCCAGCTTTATCGGGGTCGGTGAGCAGTTCTTC.

This clonotype was seen ten or more times. The rearrangement joins TRBV29-1 to TRBJ1-4; D may be TRBD1 (5 bases). V lost 3 bases and J 6 bases, leaving 11 bases between the germline ends. The CDR3 covers 13 residues. Germline assignment: CDR1 SQVTM and CDR2 ANQGSEA. The CDR3 loop is CSVDGGYDEKLFF. In DNA, the CDR3 is TGCAGCGTTGATGGGGGGTATGATGAAAAACTGTTTTTT.

CDR3 coding DNA: TGCAGTCTCTGGGGGCCGATTAAGAACTATGGCTACACCTTC. This gives the protein CSLWGPIKNYGYTF. This chain joins TRBV20-1 and TRBJ1-2, with D possibly matching TRBD1 (6 bases). This CDR3 comprises 14 residues. Germline assignment: CDR1 DFQATT and CDR2 SNEGSKA (reference sequence). Trimming removed 8 bases from V and 2 bases from J, with 18 bases in between.

The rearrangement links TRBV4-2 to TRBJ1-4, with D possibly being TRBD1 (5 bases). This CDR3 is 12 amino acids long. V was trimmed by 0 bases and J by 13 bases, leaving 9 bases between them. Germline loops: CDR1 LGHNA, CDR2 YNFKEQ. CDR3 in DNA: TGTGCCAGCAGCCAAGATGACAGTAGACTGTTTTTT. Protein product: CASSQDDSRLFF.

In regard to this clonotype: The junction and the germline gene differ at one end; a read error may be behind it. This sequence joins TRBV12-3 or TRBV12-4 and TRBJ2-5; 8 nucleotides agree with TRBD2. The end of the DNA is better explained by TRBJ2-7, so the J call may be wrong. The CDR3 covers 13 residues. Here the CDR3 DNA reads TGTGCAAGCAGTATACGGGGGGGATACGAGCAGTACTTC. This encodes CASSIRGGYEQYF.

This clonotype was seen more than once but under ten times. This sequence joins TRBV29-1 and TRBJ1-1; D call uncertain. The germline V and J ends were trimmed by 2 bases and 4 bases, with 11 bases remaining between them. This CDR3 is built from 13 residues. Germline-derived CDR1 and CDR2 are SQVTM and ANQGSEA. The CDR3 sequence: CSVESGVGTEAFF. CDR3 DNA sequence: TGCAGCGTTGAATCCGGAGTGGGCACTGAAGCTTTCTTT.

This clonotype was detected a few times. This chain uses TRBV29-1 with TRBJ2-1; maybe TRBD2 (6 bases). V was cut by 1 base and J by 4 bases, with 14 bases left in between. CDR3 length: 15 residues. Germline assignment: CDR1 SQVTM and CDR2 ANQGSEA. The CDR3 sequence is CSVEAVRGEYNEQFF. In DNA, the CDR3 is TGCAGCGTTGAAGCGGTGCGGGGCGAATACAATGAGCAGTTCTTC.

The chain couples TRBV28 to TRBJ1-1; D ambiguous. Deletions cut 5 bases from V and 3 bases from J, with 7 bases between. The CDR3 length is 12 residues. Germline V gene data show CDR1 as MDHEN and CDR2 as SYDVKM. Here the CDR3 reads CASSDWDTEAFF. The CDR3 bases are TGTGCCAGCAGTGATTGGGACACTGAAGCTTTCTTT.

J is TRBJ2-1 and V is TRBV4-3, with D tentatively TRBD1 (5 bases). Germline loops: CDR1 LGHNA, CDR2 YSLEER. The CDR3 length is 15 residues. Deletions cut 2 bases from V and 4 bases from J, with 12 bases between. The CDR3 region has the DNA TGCGCCAGCAGCCAATCCCAAGGGGCTTACAATGAGCAGTTCTTC. This translates into CASSQSQGAYNEQFF.

V is TRBV11-2 and J is TRBJ2-5; D not resolved. The germline V gene has CDR1 SGHAT and CDR2 FQNNGV. There are 12 residues in the CDR3. V lost 5 bases and J 7 bases, leaving 11 bases between the germline ends. CDR3 nucleotide sequence: TGTGCCAGCAGCGACCTAGGTGGGACCCAGTACTTC. Protein product: CASSDLGGTQYF.

The rearrangement joins TRBV20-1 to TRBJ2-5; 8 nucleotides line up with TRBD2. The trim removed 3 bases at V and 7 bases at J, leaving 13 bases unmatched. Germline V CDR1 and CDR2: DFQATT, SNEGSKA (reference sequence). CDR3 size: 15 residues. CDR3 DNA: TGCAGTGCTAGCGCCTTGGGACTAGATAGGGCGACCCAGTACTTC. Its protein is CSASALGLDRATQYF.

The CDR3 bases are TGCAGTCCCGCGGGACAGACGAACACTGAAGCTTTCTTT. This translates into CSPAGQTNTEAFF. This sequence joins TRBV20-1 and TRBJ1-1; the match to TRBD1 covers 7 bases. The length of the CDR3 is 13 residues. V was clipped by 8 bases and J by 1 base; unmatched bases: 7. Germline lookup yields CDR1 DFQATT and CDR2 SNEGSKA (reference sequence).

The chain combines TRBV7-2 with TRBJ2-7; 10 bases fit TRBD1. The J segment lost 0 bases and the V segment lost 7 bases, leaving 9 bases of the junction unmatched. The CDR3 contains 16 residues. Germline-derived CDR1 and CDR2 are SGHTA and FQGNSA. CDR3 residues: CASTRTGGPSSYEQYF. Written as DNA, the CDR3 is TGTGCCAGCACCCGGACAGGGGGACCTTCCTCCTACGAGCAGTACTTC.

V is TRBV4-2 and J is TRBJ2-1; 9 nucleotides agree with TRBD2. This CDR3 region has 16 residues. Per germline, CDR1 LGHNA and CDR2 YNFKEQ. J was trimmed by 8 bases and V by 0 bases; bases with no gene match: 8. The CDR3 loop is CASSQDSAGGRDEQFF. The CDR3 region has the DNA TGTGCCAGCAGCCAAGATTCGGCGGGGGGGCGGGATGAGCAGTTCTTC.

This chain uses TRBV29-1 with TRBJ2-5, with D perhaps TRBD2 (5 bases). Looked up from germline, CDR1 is SQVTM and CDR2 is ANQGSEA. V lost 8 bases to trimming and J lost 4 bases, with 17 bases between them. CDR3 length: 13 residues. The CDR3 reads CSSRRARGETQYF. The CDR3 region has the DNA TGCAGCTCTAGACGGGCACGGGGAGAGACCCAGTACTTC. The entire variable domain, with the rest obtained from reference TRBV29-1 and TRBJ2-5, is as follows: SAVISQKPSRDICQRGTSLTIQCQVDSQVTMMFWYRQQPGQSLTLIATANQGSEATYESGFVIDKFPISRPNLTFSTLTVSNMSPEDSSIYLCSSRRARGETQYFGPGTRLLVL.

The chain recombines TRBV6-2 or TRBV6-3 with TRBJ2-2, with 7 bases aligning to TRBD2. Looked up from germline, CDR1 is MNHEY and CDR2 is SVGEGT. There are 13 residues in the CDR3. Germline trimming cut 9 bases from V and 7 bases from J; bases unmatched to any gene: 8. The CDR3 DNA reads TGTGCCAGTCGGACTAGTCGAGGCGGGGAGCTGTTTTTT. Translating it yields CASRTSRGGELFF.

The rearrangement uses TRBV20-1 and TRBJ2-1; TRBD2 agrees at 16 bases. Germline V gene data show CDR1 as DFQATT and CDR2 as SNEGSKA (reference sequence). Germline trimming cut 7 bases from V and 8 bases from J; bases unmatched to any gene: 11. This CDR3 is built from 16 residues. CDR3 protein: CSEAGTSGGGYDEQFF. DNA for the CDR3: TGCAGTGAAGCCGGGACTAGCGGGGGGGGTTACGATGAGCAGTTCTTC.

V usage is TRBV15 and J usage is TRBJ2-1; 9 nucleotides align to TRBD1. The CDR3 contains 14 residues. Germline V CDR1 and CDR2: LNHNV, YYDKDF (reference sequence). Trimming took 4 bases from V and 7 from J; bases not matched to a gene: 5. CDR3 nucleotide sequence: TGTGCCACCAGCACGGGGACAGGGATAAATGAGCAGTTCTTC. Translating it yields CATSTGTGINEQFF.

This clonotype was observed a handful of times. The rearrangement joins TRBV12-3 or TRBV12-4 to TRBJ2-5, with 9 bases aligning to TRBD1. The junction had 6 bases not matched to a gene; V was cut back by 5 bases and J by 5 bases. CDR3 length equals 14 residues. CDR3 bases: TGTGCCAGCAGTGCCAACAGGGGGCTGGAGACCCAGTACTTC. Residues: CASSANRGLETQYF.

In this sample, this clonotype turned up a few times. The chain combines TRBV6-2 or TRBV6-3 with TRBJ2-7; D is ambiguous. The end of the DNA is better explained by TRBJ2-5, so the J call may be wrong. The CDR3 loop spans 11 amino acids. Germline assignment: CDR1 MNHEY and CDR2 SVGEGT. The CDR3, as DNA: TGTGCCAGCAGTTACACGGGGACCCAGTACTTC. It yields the protein CASSYTGTQYF.

On this clonotype itself: It may be a read error: a sequence one base away is much more abundant. The V gene is TRBV5-1, the J gene TRBJ2-3; 8 bases line up with TRBD2. This CDR3 has 15 residues. The germline CDR1 and CDR2 sequences are SGHRS and YFSETQ. CDR3 DNA: TGCACCAGCAGCGAGACTAGCGCCAGCACAGATACGCAGTATTTT. Translating gives CTSSETSASTDTQYF. Variable domain in full (rest from reference TRBV5-1 and TRBJ2-3): KAGVTQTPRYLIKTRGQQVTLSCSPISGHRSVSWYQQTPGQGLQFLFEYFSETQRNKGNFPGRFSGRQFSNSRSEMNVSTLELGDSALYLCTSSETSASTDTQYFGPGTRLTVL.

This chain links TRBV11-1 with TRBJ1-1; D call uncertain. With 2 bases removed from V and 0 bases from J, the gap between germline ends came to 10 bases. There are 15 residues in the CDR3. CDR1 SGHAT and CDR2 FQDESV come from the germline V gene (reference sequence). The CDR3 loop reads CASSLMSGVNTEAFF. CDR3 bases: TGTGCCAGCAGCTTAATGAGCGGGGTGAACACTGAAGCTTTCTTT. Full variable domain (rest looked up from reference TRBV11-1 and TRBJ1-1): EAEVAQSPRYKITEKSQAVAFWCDPISGHATLYWYRQILGQGPELLVQFQDESVVDDSQLPKDRFSAERLKGVDSTLKIQPAELGDSAMYLCASSLMSGVNTEAFFGQGTRLTVV.

Here the CDR3 DNA reads TGTGCCAGCAGTACACTAGCGTGGGAGACCCAGTACTTC. Translating it yields CASSTLAWETQYF. The genes are TRBV11-2 and TRBJ2-7; TRBD2 agrees at 7 bases. The J call may not be correct, given that the DNA end is closer to TRBJ2-5. The CDR3 runs 13 residues. Germline V gives CDR1 SGHAT, CDR2 FQNNGV.

The V call is TRBV29-1, the J call TRBJ1-1; no clear D. Germline V gives CDR1 SQVTM, CDR2 ANQGSEA. The length of the CDR3 is 12 residues. Deletions cut 1 base from V and 2 bases from J, with 5 bases between. The CDR3 spells CSVEVLNTEAFF. The CDR3 DNA reads TGCAGCGTTGAAGTCCTAAACACTGAAGCTTTCTTT.